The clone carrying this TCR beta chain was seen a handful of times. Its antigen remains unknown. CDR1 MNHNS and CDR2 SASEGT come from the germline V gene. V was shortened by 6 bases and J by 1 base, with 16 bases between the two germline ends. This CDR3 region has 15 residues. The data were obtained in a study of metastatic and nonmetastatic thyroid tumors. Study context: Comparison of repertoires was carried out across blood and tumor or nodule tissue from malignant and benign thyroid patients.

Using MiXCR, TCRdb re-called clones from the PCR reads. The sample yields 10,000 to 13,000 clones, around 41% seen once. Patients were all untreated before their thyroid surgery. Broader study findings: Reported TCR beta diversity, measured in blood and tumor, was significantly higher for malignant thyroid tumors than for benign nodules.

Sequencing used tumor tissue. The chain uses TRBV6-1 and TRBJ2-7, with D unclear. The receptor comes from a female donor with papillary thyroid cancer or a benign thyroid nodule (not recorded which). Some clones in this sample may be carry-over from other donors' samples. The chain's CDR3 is CASSPIGQLSYEQYF. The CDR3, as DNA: TGTGCCAGCAGCCCAATCGGGCAACTTTCCTACGAGCAGTACTTC.